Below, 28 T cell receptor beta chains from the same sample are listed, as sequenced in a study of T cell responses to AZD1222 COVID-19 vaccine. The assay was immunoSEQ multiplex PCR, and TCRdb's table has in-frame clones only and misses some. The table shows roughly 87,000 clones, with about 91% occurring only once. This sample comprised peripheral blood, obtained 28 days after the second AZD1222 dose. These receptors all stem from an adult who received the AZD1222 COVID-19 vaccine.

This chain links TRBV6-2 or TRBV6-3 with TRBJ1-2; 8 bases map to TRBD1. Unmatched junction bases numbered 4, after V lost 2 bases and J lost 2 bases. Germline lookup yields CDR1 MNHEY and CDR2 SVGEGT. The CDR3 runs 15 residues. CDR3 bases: TGTGCCAGCAGTTACGACGACAGGGGAAACTATGGCTACACCTTC. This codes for CASSYDDRGNYGYTF.

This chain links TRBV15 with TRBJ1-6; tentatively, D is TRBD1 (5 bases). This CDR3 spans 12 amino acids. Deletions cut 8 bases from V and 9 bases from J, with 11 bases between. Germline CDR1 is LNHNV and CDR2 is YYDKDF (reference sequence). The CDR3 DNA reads TGTGCCACCGGGACCGGGGGTTCACCCCTCCACTTT. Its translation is CATGTGGSPLHF.

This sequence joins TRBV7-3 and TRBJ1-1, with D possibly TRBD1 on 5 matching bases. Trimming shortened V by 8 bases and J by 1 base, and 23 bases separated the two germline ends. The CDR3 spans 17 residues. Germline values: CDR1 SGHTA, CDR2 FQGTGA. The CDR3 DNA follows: TGTGCCAGCCGACCAAAGGTCCAGGGTGGAACGAACACTGAAGCTTTCTTT. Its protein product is CASRPKVQGGTNTEAFF.

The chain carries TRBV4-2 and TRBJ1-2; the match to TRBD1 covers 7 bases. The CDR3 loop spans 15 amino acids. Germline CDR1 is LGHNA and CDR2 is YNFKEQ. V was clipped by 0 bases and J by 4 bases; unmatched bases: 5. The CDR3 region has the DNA TGTGCCAGCAGCCAAGACAGGGGGGGCAGCTATGGCTACACCTTC. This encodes CASSQDRGGSYGYTF.

The CDR3 nucleotides read TGTGCCAGCAGCTTGGGTAGGCAGTGGGACGAAAAACTGTTTTTT. It encodes CASSLGRQWDEKLFF. The gene calls are TRBV5-6 and TRBJ1-4; possible D gene TRBD1, 5 bases. This CDR3 spans 15 amino acids. The germline V gene has CDR1 SGHDT and CDR2 YYEEEE. Between the trimmed V and J ends, which lost 0 bases and 8 bases, there was a span of 14 bases.

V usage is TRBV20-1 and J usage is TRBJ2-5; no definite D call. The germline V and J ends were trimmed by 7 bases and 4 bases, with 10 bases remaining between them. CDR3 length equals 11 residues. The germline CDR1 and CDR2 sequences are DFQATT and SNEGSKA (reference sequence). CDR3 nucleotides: TGCAGTGGTGCCCTGGCAGAGACCCAGTACTTC. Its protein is CSGALAETQYF.

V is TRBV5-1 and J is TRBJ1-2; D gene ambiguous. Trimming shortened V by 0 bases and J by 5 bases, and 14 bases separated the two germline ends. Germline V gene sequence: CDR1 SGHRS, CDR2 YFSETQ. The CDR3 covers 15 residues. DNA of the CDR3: TGCGCCAGCAGCTTGGGTCCCCAAGACCCATATGGCTACACCTTC. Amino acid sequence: CASSLGPQDPYGYTF.

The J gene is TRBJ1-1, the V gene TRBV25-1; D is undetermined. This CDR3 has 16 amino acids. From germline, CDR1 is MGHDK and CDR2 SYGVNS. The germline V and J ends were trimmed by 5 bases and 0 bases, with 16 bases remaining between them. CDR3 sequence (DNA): TGTGCCAGCAGTTCCACTCGGAGGAGGGTGAACACTGAAGCTTTCTTT. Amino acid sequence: CASSSTRRRVNTEAFF.

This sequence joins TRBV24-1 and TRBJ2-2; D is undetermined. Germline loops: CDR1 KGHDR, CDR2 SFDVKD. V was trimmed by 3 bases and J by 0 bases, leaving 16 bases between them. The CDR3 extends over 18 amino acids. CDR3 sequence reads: CATSDPIKAYPNTGELFF. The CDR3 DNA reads TGTGCCACCAGTGATCCCATCAAAGCTTACCCGAACACCGGGGAGCTGTTTTTT.

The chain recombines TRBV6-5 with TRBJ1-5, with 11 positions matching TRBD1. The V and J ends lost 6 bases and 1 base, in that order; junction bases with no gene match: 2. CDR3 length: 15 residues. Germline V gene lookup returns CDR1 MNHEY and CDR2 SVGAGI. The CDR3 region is CASRGDRGSNQPQHF. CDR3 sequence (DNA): TGTGCCAGCAGAGGGGACAGGGGGAGCAATCAGCCCCAGCATTTT.

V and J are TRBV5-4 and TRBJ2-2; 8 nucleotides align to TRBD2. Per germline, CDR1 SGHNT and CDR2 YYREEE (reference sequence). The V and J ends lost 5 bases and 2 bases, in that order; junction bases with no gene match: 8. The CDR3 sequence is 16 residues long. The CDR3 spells CASSSSGWRNTGELFF. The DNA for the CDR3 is TGTGCCAGCAGTTCTAGCGGGTGGAGAAACACCGGGGAGCTGTTTTTT.

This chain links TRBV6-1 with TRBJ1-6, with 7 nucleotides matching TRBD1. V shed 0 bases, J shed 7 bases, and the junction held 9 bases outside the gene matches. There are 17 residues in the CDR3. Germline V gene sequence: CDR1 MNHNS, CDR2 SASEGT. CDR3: CASSEAPTGTYNSPLHF. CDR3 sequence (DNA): TGTGCCAGCAGTGAAGCGCCGACAGGGACGTACAATTCACCCCTCCACTTT.

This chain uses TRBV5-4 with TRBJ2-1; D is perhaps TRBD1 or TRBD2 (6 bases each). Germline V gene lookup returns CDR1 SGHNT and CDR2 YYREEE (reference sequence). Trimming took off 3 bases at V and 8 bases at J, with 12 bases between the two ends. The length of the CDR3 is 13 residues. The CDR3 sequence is CASSSPGAHEQFF. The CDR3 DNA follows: TGTGCCAGCAGCTCCCCGGGGGCCCATGAGCAGTTCTTC.

This chain's CDR3 is CASESGVWGRSTEAFF. Written as DNA, the CDR3 is TGTGCTAGTGAGTCAGGGGTATGGGGTCGGAGCACTGAAGCTTTCTTT. The rearrangement uses TRBV12-5 and TRBJ1-1; TRBD1 might be the D (6 bases). The CDR3 loop spans 16 amino acids. Germline values: CDR1 LGHNT, CDR2 FRNRAP. Trimming took 7 bases from V and 4 from J, leaving 22 bases between them.

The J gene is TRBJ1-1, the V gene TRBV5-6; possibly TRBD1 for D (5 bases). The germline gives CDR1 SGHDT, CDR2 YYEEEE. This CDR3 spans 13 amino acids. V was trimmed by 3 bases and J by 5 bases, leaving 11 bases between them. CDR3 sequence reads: CASSSAGGTEAFF. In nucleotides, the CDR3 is TGTGCCAGCAGCTCCGCGGGGGGGACTGAAGCTTTCTTT.

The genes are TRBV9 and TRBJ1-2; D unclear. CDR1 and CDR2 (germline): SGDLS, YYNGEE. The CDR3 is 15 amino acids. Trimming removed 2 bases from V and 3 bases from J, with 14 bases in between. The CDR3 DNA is TGTGCCAGCAGCGTGGGATTCGTGGGTCACTATGGCTACACCTTC. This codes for CASSVGFVGHYGYTF.

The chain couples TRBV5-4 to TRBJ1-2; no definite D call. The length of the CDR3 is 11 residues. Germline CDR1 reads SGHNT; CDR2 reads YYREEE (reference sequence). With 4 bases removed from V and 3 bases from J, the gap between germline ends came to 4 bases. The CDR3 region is CASSSDYGYTF. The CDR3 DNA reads TGTGCCAGCAGCAGTGACTATGGCTACACCTTC.

The CDR3 nucleotides read TGTGCCAGCAGCGAGACTAGCGGGGGGGCCTTGGAGACCCAGTACTTC. Protein sequence: CASSETSGGALETQYF. The J gene is TRBJ2-5, the V gene TRBV7-7; the match to TRBD2 covers 14 bases. The CDR3 loop spans 16 amino acids. CDR1 SSHAT and CDR2 FNYEAQ come from the germline V gene (reference sequence). The J segment lost 5 bases and the V segment lost 5 bases, leaving 7 bases of the junction unmatched. The whole variable domain, filled in from reference TRBV7-7 and TRBJ2-5, reads GAGVSQSPRYKVTKRGQDVTLRCDPISSHATLYWYQQALGQGPEFLTYFNYEAQPDKSGLPSDRFSAERPEGSISTLTIQRTEQRDSAMYRCASSETSGGALETQYFGPGTRLLVL.

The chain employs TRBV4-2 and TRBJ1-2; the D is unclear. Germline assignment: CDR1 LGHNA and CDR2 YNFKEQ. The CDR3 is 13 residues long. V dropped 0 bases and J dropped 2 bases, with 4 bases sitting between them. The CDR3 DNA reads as TGTGCCAGCAGCCAAGACAAAAACTATGGCTACACCTTC. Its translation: CASSQDKNYGYTF.

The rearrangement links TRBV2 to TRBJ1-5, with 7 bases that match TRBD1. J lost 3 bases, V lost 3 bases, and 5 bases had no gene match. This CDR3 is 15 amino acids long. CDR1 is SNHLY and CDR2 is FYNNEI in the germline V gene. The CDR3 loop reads CASSDLGTVNQPQHF. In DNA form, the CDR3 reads TGTGCCAGCAGTGATCTCGGGACAGTCAATCAGCCCCAGCATTTT.

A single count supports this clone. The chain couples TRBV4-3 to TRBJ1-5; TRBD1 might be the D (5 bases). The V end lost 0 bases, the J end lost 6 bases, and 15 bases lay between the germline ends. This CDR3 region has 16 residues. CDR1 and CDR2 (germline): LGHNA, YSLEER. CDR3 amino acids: CASSQDWGGVGQPQHF. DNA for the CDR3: TGCGCCAGCAGCCAAGATTGGGGCGGGGTGGGTCAGCCCCAGCATTTT.

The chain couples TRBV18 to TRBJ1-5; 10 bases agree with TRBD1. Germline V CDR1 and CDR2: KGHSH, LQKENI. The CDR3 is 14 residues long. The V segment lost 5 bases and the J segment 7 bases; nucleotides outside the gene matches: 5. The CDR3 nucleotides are TGTGCCAGCTCATCAGACAGGGGGCGGCAGCCCCAGCATTTT. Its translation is CASSSDRGRQPQHF.

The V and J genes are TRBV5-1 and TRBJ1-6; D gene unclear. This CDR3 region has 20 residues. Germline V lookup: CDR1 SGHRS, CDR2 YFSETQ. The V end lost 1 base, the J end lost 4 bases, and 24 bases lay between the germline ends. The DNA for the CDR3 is TGCGCCAGCAGCTTGAGGGAATCAGGCGGGTCTCGGCGATATAATTCACCCCTCCACTTT. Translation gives CASSLRESGGSRRYNSPLHF.

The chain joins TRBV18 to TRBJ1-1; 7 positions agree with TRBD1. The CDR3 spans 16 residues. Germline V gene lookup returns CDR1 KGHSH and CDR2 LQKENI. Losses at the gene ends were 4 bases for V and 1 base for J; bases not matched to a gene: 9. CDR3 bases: TGTGCCAGCTCACGAAGGACAGGCGAAAGGAACACTGAAGCTTTCTTT. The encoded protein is CASSRRTGERNTEAFF.

The CDR3 coding sequence is TGTGCCAGTACCCCGACCAGTGTCTCTGGAAACACCATATATTTT. Amino acid sequence: CASTPTSVSGNTIYF. The V and J genes are TRBV19 and TRBJ1-3; no clear D gene. Germline V gene lookup returns CDR1 LNHDA and CDR2 SQIVND (reference sequence). Trimming cost V 7 bases and J 0 bases, with 13 bases left between them. The CDR3 runs 15 residues.

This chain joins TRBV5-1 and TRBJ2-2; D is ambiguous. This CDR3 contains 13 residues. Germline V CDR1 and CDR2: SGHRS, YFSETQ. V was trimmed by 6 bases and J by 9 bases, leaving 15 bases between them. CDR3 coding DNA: TGCGCCAGCACCCAACCCCCGGAATGGGAGCTGTTTTTT. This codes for CASTQPPEWELFF.

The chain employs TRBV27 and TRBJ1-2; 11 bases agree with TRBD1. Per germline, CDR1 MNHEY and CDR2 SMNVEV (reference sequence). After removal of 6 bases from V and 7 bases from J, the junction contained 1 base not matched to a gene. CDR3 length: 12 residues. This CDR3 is CASRGQGVGYTF. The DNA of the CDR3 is TGTGCCAGCAGGGGACAGGGGGTTGGCTACACCTTC.

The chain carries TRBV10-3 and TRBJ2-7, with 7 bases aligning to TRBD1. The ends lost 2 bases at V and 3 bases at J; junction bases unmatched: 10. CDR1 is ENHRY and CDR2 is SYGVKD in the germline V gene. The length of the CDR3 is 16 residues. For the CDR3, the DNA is TGTGCCATCAGTGAGAACCCCCAGACAGGGTTCTACGAGCAGTACTTC. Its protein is CAISENPQTGFYEQYF.